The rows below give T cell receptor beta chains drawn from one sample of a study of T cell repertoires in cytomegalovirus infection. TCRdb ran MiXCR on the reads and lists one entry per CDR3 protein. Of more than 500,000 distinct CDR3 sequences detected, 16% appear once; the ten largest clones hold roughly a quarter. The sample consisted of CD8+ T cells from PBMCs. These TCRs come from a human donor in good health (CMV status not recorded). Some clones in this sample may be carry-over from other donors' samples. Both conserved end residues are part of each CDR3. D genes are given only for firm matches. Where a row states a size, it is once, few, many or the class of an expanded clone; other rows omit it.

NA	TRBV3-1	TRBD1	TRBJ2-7	CASSHRDRATYEQYF	TGTGCCAGCAGCCACCGGGACAGAGCGACCTACGAGCAGTACTTC
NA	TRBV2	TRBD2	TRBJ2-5	CATRTSGFQETQYF	TGTGCCACCCGGACTAGCGGGTTCCAAGAGACCCAGTACTTC
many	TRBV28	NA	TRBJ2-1	CASSYARETYNEQFF	TGTGCCAGCAGTTATGCGAGGGAAACCTACAATGAGCAGTTCTTC
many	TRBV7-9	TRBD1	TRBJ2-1	CASSSLQGVWDNEQFF	TGTGCCAGCAGCTCTCTACAGGGGGTCTGGGACAATGAGCAGTTCTTC
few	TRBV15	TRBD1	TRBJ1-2	CATSNRGTGGFGYTF	TGTGCCACCAGCAATCGCGGGACAGGGGGTTTTGGCTACACCTTC
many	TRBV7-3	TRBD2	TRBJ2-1	CASSLLGTNSYNEQFF	TGTGCCAGCAGCTTATTAGGGACTAACTCCTACAATGAGCAGTTCTTC
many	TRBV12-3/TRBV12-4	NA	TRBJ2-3	CASSFTGTDTQYF	TGTGCCAGCAGTTTCACAGGCACAGATACGCAGTATTTT
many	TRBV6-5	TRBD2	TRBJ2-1	CASSYSILAGINEQFF	TGTGCCAGCAGTTACTCGATCCTAGCGGGAATCAATGAGCAGTTCTTC
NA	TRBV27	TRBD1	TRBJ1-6	CASSSPGQGSSLYNSPLHF	TGTGCCAGCAGTTCCCCGGGACAGGGCTCCAGTTTGTATAATTCACCCCTCCACTTT
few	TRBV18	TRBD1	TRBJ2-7	CASSRRGSSYEQYF	TGTGCCAGCTCCCGCAGGGGGAGCTCCTACGAGCAGTACTTC
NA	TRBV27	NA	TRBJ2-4	CASREGDIQYF	TGTGCCAGCAGGGAGGGGGACATTCAGTACTTC
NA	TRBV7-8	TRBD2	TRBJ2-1	CASSLDLLAVRSSSNEQFF	TGTGCCAGCAGCTTAGATCTGCTAGCGGTCCGTTCGTCTTCCAATGAGCAGTTCTTC
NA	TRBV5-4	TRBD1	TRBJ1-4	CASSVPSSGTGGGEKLFF	TGTGCCAGCAGCGTCCCTTCCTCCGGGACAGGCGGAGGTGAAAAACTGTTTTTT
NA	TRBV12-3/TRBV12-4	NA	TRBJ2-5	CASSSYSLETQYF	TGTGCCAGCAGTTCCTATTCCCTAGAGACCCAGTACTTC
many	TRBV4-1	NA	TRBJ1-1	CASSQDEWAEAFF	TGCGCCAGCAGCCAAGACGAGTGGGCTGAAGCTTTCTTT